This TCR beta chain was identified in a study of shared clonotypes between healthy human individuals. Study in general: Researchers drew samples from two women and three men aged 18 to 49.

V gave up 6 bases and J gave up 5 bases; unmatched junction bases: 2. Germline V lookup: CDR1 MDHEN, CDR2 SYDVKM. The CDR3 runs 13 residues. Naive-designated CD8 cells lacked CD45RO, were positively enriched for CCR7, and omitted terminally differentiated effector memory CD45RA+ cells. Per the original data handling: Junction-only sequences produced by ImmunoSEQ had no quality scores, so filtering differed. Assay used: immunoSEQ multiplex PCR; TCRdb lists only in-frame clones, some missing. The D gene and trimming were derived from the DNA, and the V and J assignments and clone size from that table. The sample yields some 2,000,000 clones, roughly 94% seen once.

The chain recombines TRBV28 with TRBJ2-2; TRBD1 matches 8 bases. This clonotype was obtained from a man aged 18-30 years in good health. The source material was naive CD8+ T cells sorted from blood. The chain's CDR3 is CASRYRGTGELFF. The CDR3 region has the DNA TGTGCCAGCAGGTACAGGGGGACCGGGGAGCTGTTTTTT.